The clone carrying this T cell receptor beta chain has a handful of counts. Antigen unknown. Germline-derived CDR1 and CDR2 are SNHLY and FYNNEI. V was clipped by 7 bases and J by 4 bases; unmatched bases: 5. The CDR3 totals 15 residues. The sample is drawn from a study of response to subunit inactivated influenza vaccine. Notes on the study in general: Each seasonal influenza vaccination, the authors suggested, recruits few new T cells.

TCRdb ran MiXCR on the RT-PCR reads and lists one entry per CDR3 protein. In the table there are around 530,000 distinct CDR3 sequences, approximately 10% of which are singletons. The starting material was PBMCs from blood, obtained on the day of vaccination. The TCR was taken from a man aged 45-65 years who received an inactivated influenza vaccine. The V call is TRBV2, the J call TRBJ2-2; 11 bases match TRBD2. The CDR3: CASTVAGGPTGELFF. In DNA, the CDR3 is TGTGCCAGCACTGTAGCGGGGGGGCCCACCGGGGAGCTGTTTTTT.